The T cell receptor beta chain described here comes from a study of blood T cell repertoires in COVID-19. Turning to the study itself: T cells, B-cell-depleted T cells, or PBMCs provided the cDNA or gDNA that served as material.

The CDR3 consists of 12 residues. CDR1 is SGHNT and CDR2 is YYREEE in the germline V gene (reference sequence). V shed 4 bases and J shed 9 bases, with 11 bases lying between them. Original data processing: Estimation of nucleated cell counts relied on the amplification of reference gene primers. Assay: immunoSEQ multiplex PCR; the TCRdb copy retains only in-frame clones and omits some. D and trimming come from the DNA, and the V and J calls and clone size come from that table. This table holds 55,000 to 65,000 clones, about 83% found once. The rearrangement joins TRBV5-4 to TRBJ2-1; a possible D gene is TRBD2 (6 bases). What was sequenced was peripheral blood. This clonotype originated in a human donor in a cohort sampled during active COVID-19. The CDR3 region is CASSGGAFEQFF. The CDR3 DNA reads TGTGCCAGCAGCGGCGGGGCCTTTGAGCAGTTCTTC.